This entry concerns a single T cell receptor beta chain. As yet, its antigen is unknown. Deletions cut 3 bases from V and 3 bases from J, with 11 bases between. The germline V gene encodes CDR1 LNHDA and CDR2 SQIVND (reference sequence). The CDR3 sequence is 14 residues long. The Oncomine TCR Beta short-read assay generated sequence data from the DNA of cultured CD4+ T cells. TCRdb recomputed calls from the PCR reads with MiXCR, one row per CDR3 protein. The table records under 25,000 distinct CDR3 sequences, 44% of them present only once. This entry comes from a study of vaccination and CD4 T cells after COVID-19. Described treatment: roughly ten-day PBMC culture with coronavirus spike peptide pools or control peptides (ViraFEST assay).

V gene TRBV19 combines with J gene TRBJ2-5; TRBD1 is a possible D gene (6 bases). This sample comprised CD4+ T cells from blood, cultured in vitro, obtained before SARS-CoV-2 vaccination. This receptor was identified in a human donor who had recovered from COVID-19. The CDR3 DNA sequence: TGTGCCAGTAGTATGCAGGGGCGAAAAGAGACCCAGTACTTC. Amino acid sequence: CASSMQGRKETQYF.